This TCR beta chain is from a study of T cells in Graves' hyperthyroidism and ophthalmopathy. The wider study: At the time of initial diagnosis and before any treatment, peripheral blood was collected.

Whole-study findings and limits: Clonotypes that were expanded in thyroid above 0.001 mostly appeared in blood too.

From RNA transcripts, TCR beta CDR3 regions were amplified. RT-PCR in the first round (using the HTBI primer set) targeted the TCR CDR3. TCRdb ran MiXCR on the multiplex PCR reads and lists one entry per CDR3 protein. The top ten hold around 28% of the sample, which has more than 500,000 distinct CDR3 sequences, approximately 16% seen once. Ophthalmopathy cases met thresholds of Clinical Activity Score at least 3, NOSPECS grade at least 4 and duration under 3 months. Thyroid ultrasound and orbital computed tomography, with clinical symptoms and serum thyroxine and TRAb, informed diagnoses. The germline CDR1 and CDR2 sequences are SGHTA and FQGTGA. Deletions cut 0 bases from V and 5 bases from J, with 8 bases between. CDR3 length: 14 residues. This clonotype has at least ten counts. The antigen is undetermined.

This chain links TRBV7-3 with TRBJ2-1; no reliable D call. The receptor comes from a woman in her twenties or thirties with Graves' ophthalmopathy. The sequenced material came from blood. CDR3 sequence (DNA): TGTGCCAGCAGCTTAACAGGCTGGGACAATGAGCAGTTCTTC. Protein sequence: CASSLTGWDNEQFF.